This TCR beta chain was documented in a study of T cells after yellow fever vaccination (dated by TCRdb to about 2019). Notes on the research overall: Libraries from fractions with low cell numbers were prepared with the SMART-Seq v4 Ultra Low Input RNA kit. Blood samples were taken at several timepoints before and after primary and secondary immunization, and bulk PBMC replicates and cell subsets were isolated. To follow T-cell clones before and after both primary and booster YFV17D yellow fever vaccination, bulk TCR alpha and beta repertoires underwent longitudinal sequencing. Two healthy male donors made up the cohort, one aged 18 to 30 years and the other aged 30 to 40 years. Broad study findings and their caveats: Compared with the primary T-cell response, the secondary T-cell response was weaker but faster, peaking on day 5 rather than day 15. A small share of clonotypes was detected in both CD4 and CD8 compartments, with the overlap likely arising from convergent recombination. Computational filtering was needed because FACS-sorted repertoires could contain abundant contaminating clonotypes from the bulk population. After the booster, most of the clones that had expanded following primary vaccination were detected again (just under 97% of CD4 and roughly 90% of CD8), which suggests that memory was broadly maintained. Because only two donors were included in the study, the extent to which the findings can be generalized is limited.

V is clipped by 1 base and J by 5 bases, and the sequence between their germline boundaries is 15 bases long. The germline V gene (reference sequence) supplies CDR1 GTSNPN and CDR2 SVGIG. The CDR3 sequence holds 15 residues, the cysteine and phenylalanine included. Only the CDR3 DNA stays, 45 bases, in frame from base 1. TCR cDNA was made using 5'RACE template switching, a step that added a universal primer site and unique molecular identifiers. Priming for cDNA synthesis came from both the TCR alpha and TCR beta constant segments. Two PCR steps were used to amplify libraries, with sample barcodes and sequencing adapters being added in the second step. Sequencing of the libraries was done on either Illumina HiSeq 2500 (2x100 bp) or NovaSeq (2x150 bp). From the authors' description of their analysis: MIGEC handled demultiplexing of reads and collapsing into UMI consensus sequences, while MiXCR performed V(D)J alignment. Clonotypes responding to the vaccine were identified with edgeR on replicate PBMC samples, with the criteria of FDR below 0.01 and a log2 fold change above 5 up to day 15. Each bulk clonotype received a CD4 or CD8 identity based on whether the sequenced CD4 or CD8 repertoire contained that clonotype at higher abundance. The public reads were run again by TCRdb, first through fastp at Q25 and then through MiXCR, and only productive beta chains were kept. Every entry covers one CDR3 protein and lists the most common genes and DNA from its rows. The authors' filters were not applied to this entry. Across this sample there are 400,000 to 650,000 distinct CDR3 sequences, with 20% to 25% seen only once. The ten largest clones take up about 16% of the sample.

The sample's treatment or condition label, in plain terms: live attenuated yellow fever vaccine strain. Two biological replicates of bulk PBMCs were collected at each blood-draw timepoint. A standard Ficoll-Paque protocol was used to isolate PBMCs from peripheral blood. TriZol was used to extract RNA from bulk PBMCs, CD4 and CD8 fractions, and dextramer-positive and dextramer-negative fractions. A note on this clonotype: Its antigen target is currently unknown. Within one base of it there is no much larger clone, and no base qualities were kept.

Recombination joined TRBV30 with TRBJ1-5; 5 matching bases give a weak D call of TRBD1. The clonotype was recovered from a man younger than 30 who received the YFV17D yellow fever vaccine. The specimen was PBMCs, collected roughly 20 days after the first yellow fever vaccination. The CDR3 in this case is CAWSAQIGGDQPQHF. The sequence in DNA is TGTGCCTGGAGTGCCCAGATCGGGGGGGATCAGCCCCAGCATTTT.